The 18 T cell receptor beta chains given below trace back to one sample, sequenced in a study of tumor-infiltrating lymphocytes in primary liver carcinoma. Both RNA and DNA were isolated together from approximately 20-30 mg of bulk tissue that had not been sorted. From about 530 ng total RNA, TCR beta cDNA was generated with a primer in the constant region. Amplification in three nested multiplex PCR rounds with slightly modified ARM-PCR gave rise to TCR beta libraries. The opening two PCR rounds, approximately 10 cycles each, paired TRBV1-TRBV30 forward primers with a C-beta reverse primer. MiXCR, run by TCRdb on the multiplex PCR reads, gives a single entry per CDR3 protein. In the table there are under 85,000 distinct CDR3 sequences, 65% to 80% of which are singletons. Sequenced material: liver tumor tissue from sampling region 1. As to subset: tumor region T1, superior pole. Receptor source: a man aged 35-49 years with primary liver carcinoma and hepatitis B virus infection.

This clonotype was seen a single time. At one of its ends the junction is not consistent with the germline gene, which may arise from a read error. The V and J genes are TRBV6-6 and TRBJ1-1, with D perhaps matching TRBD1 (6 bases). Germline V gene lookup returns CDR1 MNHNY and CDR2 SVGAGI (reference sequence). CDR3 length equals 13 residues. The CDR3 DNA sequence: TGTGCCAGCAGTGTGGGGGCAGACATTGAAACTTTCTTT. Encoded protein: CASSVGADIETFF.

A word on this clonotype: The junction and the germline gene differ at one end; a read error may be behind it. V usage is TRBV2 and J usage is TRBJ2-7; D might be TRBD1 or TRBD2, each matching 5 bases. The CDR3 is 14 amino acids. Looked up from germline, CDR1 is SNHLY and CDR2 is FYNNEI. CDR3 residues: CVSIPRGDSYEQYF. In DNA form, the CDR3 reads TGTGTCAGCATACCAAGGGGAGACTCCTACGAGCAGTACTTC.

The genes are TRBV6-1 and TRBJ2-7, with D hard to call. CDR1 and CDR2 from the germline V gene are MNHNS and SASEGT. This CDR3 comprises 12 residues. Trimming took 6 bases from V and 5 from J, leaving 11 bases between them. The CDR3 here is CASRETVHEQYF. CDR3 sequence (DNA): TGTGCCAGCAGGGAGACGGTCCACGAGCAGTACTTC.

CDR3 residues: CASSWMDNNEQFF. As DNA, the CDR3 is TGTGCCAGCAGCTGGATGGATAACAATGAGCAGTTCTTC. This chain connects TRBV6-5 to TRBJ2-1; D remains ambiguous. Germline values: CDR1 MNHEY, CDR2 SVGAGI. The CDR3 is 13 residues long. Trimming left V 6 bases short and J 5 bases short, with 11 bases between.

About this clonotype: Because the CDR3 is missing its conserved closing phenylalanine or tryptophan, this is likely a read error. The chain couples TRBV25-1 to TRBJ2-3, with D unresolved. Germline CDR1 and CDR2: MGHDK and SYGVNS. The CDR3 is 14 amino acids. The ends were cut back, 3 bases at V and 7 bases at J, with 14 bases in the middle. The CDR3 loop is CASSDPGWGNTQYC. The CDR3 DNA is TGTGCCAGCAGTGATCCCGGGTGGGGAAATACGCAGTATTGT.

This clonotype showed up many times. J is TRBJ2-5 and V is TRBV29-1; 9 nucleotides match TRBD1. V lost 4 bases and J lost 3; bases outside the gene matches: 0. CDR3 size: 12 residues. Germline V CDR1 and CDR2: SQVTM, ANQGSEA. CDR3 sequence: CSVGDREETQYF. DNA for the CDR3: TGCAGCGTTGGGGACAGGGAAGAGACCCAGTACTTC.

A word on this clonotype: The junction shows a germline mismatch at one end, possibly a read error. The chain uses TRBV7-9 and TRBJ2-2; tentatively, D is TRBD2 (5 bases). Germline CDR1 reads SEHNR; CDR2 reads FQNEAQ (reference sequence). This CDR3 contains 14 residues. For the CDR3, the DNA is TGTACCAGCAGCTTAGTCATTCAGACCGGGGAGTTGTTTTTT. Protein sequence: CTSSLVIQTGELFF.

As to this clonotype: An end of the junction does not agree with germline; a read error may underlie this. The J gene is TRBJ1-1, the V gene TRBV28; 7 bases line up with TRBD1. The CDR3 loop spans 18 amino acids. Germline V gene data show CDR1 as MDHEN and CDR2 as SYDVKM. CDR3 loop: CDSSSASLMDRRGTEAFF. The CDR3 DNA follows: TGTGACAGCAGCTCTGCCTCACTCATGGACAGGAGAGGCACTGAAGCTTTCTTT.

This clonotype came up many times. The chain combines TRBV12-3 or TRBV12-4 with TRBJ2-2; no definite D call. The V gene lost 1 base and the J gene lost 1 base, with 4 bases spanning the gap. CDR3 size: 14 residues. CDR3 in DNA: TGTGCCAGCAGTTTAGGGCGGAACACCGGGGAGCTGTTTTTT. It specifies CASSLGRNTGELFF.

The chain combines TRBV29-1 with TRBJ2-5; D is unresolved. The V gene's germline CDR1 is SQVTM and CDR2 ANQGSEA. V lost 7 bases to trimming and J lost 5 bases, with 17 bases between them. The CDR3 is 13 residues long. The CDR3 nucleotides are TGCAGCGCTGGTCCTACAGATGGGGAGACCCAGTACTTC. It specifies CSAGPTDGETQYF.

With regard to this clonotype: A read error may explain this, as a much larger clone is one base away. The V call is TRBV7-9, the J call TRBJ1-1, with 10 nucleotides matching TRBD1. The germline V gene has CDR1 SEHNR and CDR2 FQNEAQ (reference sequence). The CDR3 runs 17 residues. The CDR3 DNA is TGTGGCAGCAGCCAACCCCCGGGACAGGGGTGGAACACTGAAGCTTTCTTT. Protein sequence: CGSSQPPGQGWNTEAFF.

Regarding this clonotype: At one end, the junction sequence differs from germline, possibly due to a read error. This chain joins TRBV28 and TRBJ2-1, with 12 bases fitting TRBD2. The CDR3 sequence is 18 residues long. Germline V gives CDR1 MDHEN, CDR2 SYDVKM. The CDR3 DNA follows: TGTGACAGCAGTGGTGAATCTAGCGGGAGGGGAGGCTACAATGAGCAGTTCTTC. Translated, it gives CDSSGESSGRGGYNEQFF.

This clonotype has a handful of counts. A much larger clone differs by one base, so this may be a read error. The chain links TRBV6-5 to TRBJ2-3; perhaps D is TRBD1 or TRBD2 (6 bases each). Germline V gene lookup returns CDR1 MNHEY and CDR2 SVGAGI. V was pared by 7 bases and J by 4 bases, with 18 bases between. CDR3 length: 15 amino acids. CDR3 protein: CASTYGGQFADTQYF. The DNA for the CDR3 is TGTGCCAGCACCTACGGGGGACAATTCGCAGATACGCAGTATTTT.

This clonotype is a singleton in its sample. The junction and the germline gene differ at one end; a read error may be behind it. The chain recombines TRBV6-1 with TRBJ2-5; D unclear. The CDR3 is made up of 15 amino acids. From germline, CDR1 is MNHNS and CDR2 SASEGT. The CDR3 spells CAGSERNRLPETQYF. CDR3 nucleotide sequence: TGTGCCGGCAGTGAACGGAACAGACTTCCAGAGACCCAGTACTTC.

The J gene is TRBJ2-1, the V gene TRBV10-1; D may match TRBD1 or TRBD2 (6 bases each). This CDR3 has 15 amino acids. V lost 0 bases to trimming and J lost 5 bases, with 11 bases between them. Germline CDR1 WNHNN, CDR2 SYGVQD (reference sequence). The CDR3 spells CASSESGGYHNEQFF. The CDR3 nucleotides read TGCGCCAGCAGTGAGTCGGGGGGCTACCACAATGAGCAGTTCTTC.

With regard to this clonotype: The germline gene is not matched at one end of the junction; a read error may be the cause. This chain's CDR3 is CANSRNGDSTYEQYF. The DNA of the CDR3 is TGCGCCAACAGCCGGAACGGGGACAGCACATACGAGCAGTACTTC. The rearrangement uses TRBV4-1 and TRBJ2-7; 7 nucleotides match TRBD1. The CDR3 spans 15 residues. Germline lookup yields CDR1 MGHRA and CDR2 YSYEKL.

Ten or more counts support this clonotype. This chain joins TRBV12-3 or TRBV12-4 and TRBJ2-7, with D maybe TRBD1 (5 bases). Trimming stripped 6 bases from V and 3 bases from J, with 9 bases between. The CDR3 length is 12 residues. The CDR3 region has the DNA TGTGCCAGCAGATCCACAGGCTACGAGCAGTACTTC. Residues: CASRSTGYEQYF.

Concerning this clonotype: At one end, the junction sequence differs from germline, possibly due to a read error. The chain is built from TRBV6-5 and TRBJ2-2; 11 nucleotides agree with TRBD2. Germline V gene data show CDR1 as MNHEY and CDR2 as SVGAGI. CDR3 length equals 15 residues. Written as DNA, the CDR3 is TGTACCAGCTCTAGCGGGAGGATGAAGACCGGGGAGCTGTTTTTT. It specifies CTSSSGRMKTGELFF.